This T cell receptor (beta chain) was identified during a study of cytomegalovirus exposure and HLA in healthy donors. Whole-study context: Within an early data release were around 80 million unique TCRs drawn from HLA-typed donors. Study-level findings and limits: What a later analysis reportedly showed was that an Asian-associated ancestry cluster had fewer N-insertions than the approximately 700-donor mean. Among TCR beta chains, those listed as cytomegalovirus-associated numbered some 160.

PCR primers comprised 60 Vbeta and 13 Jbeta primers. Assay: immunoSEQ multiplex PCR; the TCRdb copy retains only in-frame clones and omits some. This table has over 100,000 clones, around 57% appearing once. Germline lookup yields CDR1 SGHVS and CDR2 FNYEAQ. The CDR3 extends over 15 amino acids. After removal of 4 bases from V and 5 bases from J, the junction contained 8 bases not matched to a gene. Remarks on this clone: The antigen remains unidentified.

Sequenced input: PBMCs. This TCR derives from a human donor in good health. The chain has TRBV7-6 and TRBJ2-1; 7 positions match TRBD2. The CDR3: CASSSSGTPHNEQFF. The CDR3 DNA is TGTGCCAGCAGCTCGAGCGGGACCCCTCACAATGAGCAGTTCTTC.